This T cell receptor (beta chain) was sequenced for a study of T cell responses to AZD1222 COVID-19 vaccine. The study, taken as a whole, reports: It was only 6 or 7 AZD1222 recipients who were seropositive at baseline.

Repertoires were generated with immunoSEQ multiplex PCR, while TCRdb's copy carries only in-frame clones and drops some. The profile shows around 140,000 clones, 88% of them singletons. As concerns this clone: The antigen is undetermined.

The CDR3 totals 16 residues. Germline V gives CDR1 SGHVS, CDR2 FQNEAQ. Trimming took off 8 bases at V and 0 bases at J, with 16 bases between the two ends. This chain uses TRBV7-8 with TRBJ2-2; a possible D gene is TRBD2 (7 bases). The sequence was obtained from an adult who received the MenACWY meningococcal vaccine as a control. The material was peripheral blood, obtained 28 days after the second dose of the MenACWY control vaccine. CDR3 amino acids: CASRLIGGANTGELFF. CDR3 DNA sequence: TGTGCCAGCCGGTTGATAGGGGGGGCGAACACCGGGGAGCTGTTTTTT.